This is a list of T cell receptor beta chains from one sample in a study of shared clonotypes between healthy human individuals. Assay used: immunoSEQ multiplex PCR; TCRdb lists only in-frame clones, some missing. Of hundreds of thousands of clones listed, less than 80% are singletons. Sequencing was performed on PBMCs. The receptors were gathered from a woman in her thirties or forties in good health. Some clones in this sample may be carry-over from other donors' samples. Each CDR3 is given with its conserved first and last residue. The D gene is left open where the match is weak. Not all rows give a size; the values are once, few, many and, for expanded clones, a class.

d_call clone_size cdr3_length j_call v_call cdr3_nt cdr3_aa
TRBD2 few 18 TRBJ2-5 TRBV7-2 TGTGCCAGCAGTCCTGGACTAGCGGGAGGGCCGCGACAAGAGACCCAGTACTTC CASSPGLAGGPRQETQYF
TRBD2 - 15 TRBJ2-2 TRBV10-2 TGCGCCAGCAGGGGGACTAGCGGGACGGCCGGGGAGCTGTTTTTT CASRGTSGTAGELFF
- once 13 TRBJ1-2 TRBV28 TGTGCCAGCAGTATAAGGGGGAGAGATGGCTACACCTTC CASSIRGRDGYTF
TRBD1 - 17 TRBJ1-2 TRBV29-1 TGCAGCGTATCTGGGACAGTGACAGAAAAGACTAACTATGGCTACACCTTC CSVSGTVTEKTNYGYTF
- - 12 TRBJ1-5 TRBV6-1 TGTGCCAGCGGCGTCTCGGGTCAGCCCCAGCATTTT CASGVSGQPQHF
- - 14 TRBJ2-4 TRBV5-1 TGCGCCAGCAGCTGGGGATCACAGTTAAACATTCAGTACTTC CASSWGSQLNIQYF
- - 16 TRBJ2-3 TRBV30 TGTGCCTGGAGTGGGGCGGGGGCTCATGGCACAGATACGCAGTATTTT CAWSGAGAHGTDTQYF
- few 13 TRBJ1-2 TRBV5-1 TGCGCCAGCAGCTTGGCAGGGCGAAATGGCTACACCTTC CASSLAGRNGYTF
- - 15 TRBJ2-3 TRBV27 TGTGCCAGCAGTTTAGGAGCGGCGGGCGCAGATACGCAGTATTTT CASSLGAAGADTQYF
- - 11 TRBJ2-7 TRBV29-1 TGCAGCGTTGTTTTGCGAGGCGAGCAGTACTTC CSVVLRGEQYF
TRBD1 - 14 TRBJ1-4 TRBV5-6 TGTGCCAGCAGCTGGGGGACAGGGAATGAAAAACTGTTTTTT CASSWGTGNEKLFF
- - 13 TRBJ2-2 TRBV11-2 TGTGCCAGCAGCTTAGGACCCGTATGGGAGCTGTTTTTT CASSLGPVWELFF
- - 17 TRBJ2-3 TRBV18 TGTGCCAGCTCACCACCAGGAGTCCAGCTCGGAACGGATACGCAGTATTTT CASSPPGVQLGTDTQYF
- - 14 TRBJ2-5 TRBV6-6 TGTGCCAGCAGTTACTCACAATCACAAGAGACCCAGTACTTC CASSYSQSQETQYF
- - 12 TRBJ1-4 TRBV7-9 TGTGCCAGCGGAAGAAACAACGAAAAACTGTTTTTT CASGRNNEKLFF
- - 13 TRBJ1-5 TRBV18 TGTGCCAGCTCACCGGGGGTTGGACAGCCCCAGCATTTT CASSPGVGQPQHF
TRBD2 - 16 TRBJ2-5 TRBV2 TGTGCCAGCAGTGGAGTAATTAGCGGGAGTGGCGAGACCCAGTACTTC CASSGVISGSGETQYF
TRBD2 few 17 TRBJ2-3 TRBV28 TGTGCCAGCCCCCCCGCGGGCGGGAGGTTTAGCACAGATACGCAGTATTTT CASPPAGGRFSTDTQYF
TRBD2 - 15 TRBJ2-7 TRBV11-2 TGTGCCAGTGCCGGGGGGGCCGCCCCCTCCTACGAGCAGTACTTC CASAGGAAPSYEQYF
TRBD1 few 15 TRBJ2-7 TRBV5-1 TGCGCCAGCAGTCAGCAGGGACAGGGGGCGTTCGAGCAGTACTTC CASSQQGQGAFEQYF
- - 15 TRBJ2-2 TRBV9 TGTGCCAGCAGCGTAGGAACCGTGGACACCGGGGAGCTGTTTTTT CASSVGTVDTGELFF
TRBD2 few 16 TRBJ2-5 TRBV4-1 TGCGCCAGCAGCCCGCTCGGGACTAGCGTAGGGGAGACCCAGTACTTC CASSPLGTSVGETQYF
TRBD2 once 13 TRBJ2-3 TRBV7-2 TGTGCCAGCAGCCCTCAGCGGGGGGATACGCAGTATTTT CASSPQRGDTQYF
- - 14 TRBJ1-2 TRBV6-1 TGTGCCAGCAGTGCCCCGGACGAGGTAGATGGCTACACCTTC CASSAPDEVDGYTF
- many 16 TRBJ2-2 TRBV4-1 TGCGCCAGCAGCCAACCAGCGGGCGCGAACACCGGGGAGCTGTTTTTT CASSQPAGANTGELFF
- once 14 TRBJ2-2 TRBV7-3 TGTGCCAGCAGCTTGGACTGGAACACCGGGGAGCTGTTTTTT CASSLDWNTGELFF
- - 12 TRBJ2-7 TRBV7-5 TGTGCCAGAAGCACCCCAGGGCTAGGGCAGTACTTC CARSTPGLGQYF
TRBD2 few 15 TRBJ2-7 TRBV18 TGTGCCAGTTCCGGCCTAGCGGGTTCTTCCTACGAGCAGTACTTC CASSGLAGSSYEQYF
- - 12 TRBJ1-2 TRBV28 TGTGCCAGCAGTCGGGCGCCTTTGGGCTACACCTTC CASSRAPLGYTF
TRBD1 - 18 TRBJ1-1 TRBV11-3 TGTGCCAGCAGCTTAGATAAGACAGGGAAATTAAAGGGTACTGAAGCTTTCTTT CASSLDKTGKLKGTEAFF
TRBD1 few 15 TRBJ1-2 TRBV25-1 TGTGCCAGCAGTGGGCCAGGACAGGCGAGCTATGGCTACACCTTC CASSGPGQASYGYTF
TRBD1 - 16 TRBJ1-2 TRBV7-9 TGTGCCAGCAGCCCCAGGACAGGGGTACGGACATATGGCTACACCTTC CASSPRTGVRTYGYTF
- - 16 TRBJ1-4 TRBV18 TGTGCCAGCTCACAAACAGGGTTTGGAGCTAATGAAAAACTGTTTTTT CASSQTGFGANEKLFF
- - 16 TRBJ2-1 TRBV21-1 TGTGCCAGCAGGACACTTAAGCGGGAGCGCTACAATGAGCAGTTCTTC CASRTLKRERYNEQFF
- - 14 TRBJ1-2 TRBV5-1 TGCGCCAGCAGCTTGGTGTCAGAAGACTATGGCTACACCTTC CASSLVSEDYGYTF
TRBD2 many 15 TRBJ2-7 TRBV4-2 TGTGCCAGCAGCCACGGGACTAGCGGGAGCTACGAGCAGTACTTC CASSHGTSGSYEQYF